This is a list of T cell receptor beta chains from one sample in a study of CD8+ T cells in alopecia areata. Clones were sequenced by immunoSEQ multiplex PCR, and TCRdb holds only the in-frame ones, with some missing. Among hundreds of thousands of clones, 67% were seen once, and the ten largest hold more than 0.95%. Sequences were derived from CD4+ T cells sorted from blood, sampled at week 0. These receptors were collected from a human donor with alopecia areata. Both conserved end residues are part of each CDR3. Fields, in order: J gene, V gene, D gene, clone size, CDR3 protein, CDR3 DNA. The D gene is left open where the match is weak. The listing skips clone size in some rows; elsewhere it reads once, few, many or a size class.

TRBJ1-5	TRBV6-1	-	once	CASSGRGNQPQHF	TGTGCCAGCAGTGGGCGGGGCAATCAGCCCCAGCATTTT
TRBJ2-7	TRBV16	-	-	CASRNRESYEQYF	TGTGCCAGCAGAAACAGAGAATCCTACGAGCAGTACTTC
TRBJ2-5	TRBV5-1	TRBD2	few	CASSSGGPQETQYF	TGCGCCAGCTCTAGCGGGGGGCCTCAAGAGACCCAGTACTTC
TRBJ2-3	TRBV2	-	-	CASIFTDTQYF	TGTGCCAGCATTTTCACAGATACGCAGTATTTT
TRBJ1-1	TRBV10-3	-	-	CAISNQDTEAFF	TGTGCCATCAGTAACCAGGACACTGAAGCTTTCTTT
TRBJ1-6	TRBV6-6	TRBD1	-	CASSATGVDNSPLHF	TGTGCCAGCAGTGCGACAGGGGTAGATAATTCACCCCTCCACTTT
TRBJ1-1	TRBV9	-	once	CASKGPRDNTEAFF	TGTGCCAGCAAAGGTCCGCGGGACAACACTGAAGCTTTCTTT
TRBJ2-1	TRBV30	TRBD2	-	CAWSVRGLGEQFF	TGTGCCTGGAGTGTACGGGGACTAGGTGAGCAGTTCTTC
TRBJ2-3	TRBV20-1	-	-	CSAPYRGTQYF	TGCAGTGCTCCCTATCGGGGTACGCAGTATTTT
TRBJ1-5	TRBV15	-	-	CATSRTGGSNQPQHF	TGTGCCACCAGCCGCACGGGGGGAAGCAATCAGCCCCAGCATTTT
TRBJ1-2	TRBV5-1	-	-	CASSADNREHGYTF	TGCGCCAGCAGCGCCGATAACAGGGAGCATGGCTACACCTTC
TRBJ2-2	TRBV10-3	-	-	CAIRGDTGELFF	TGTGCCATCAGGGGGGACACCGGGGAGCTGTTTTTT
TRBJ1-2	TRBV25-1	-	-	CASSELEGGRLDGYTF	TGTGCCAGCAGTGAATTGGAGGGCGGGAGGCTCGATGGCTACACCTTC
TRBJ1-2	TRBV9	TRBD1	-	CASSARFLTPGGVDGYTF	TGTGCCAGCAGCGCACGATTCCTTACCCCAGGGGGTGTGGATGGCTACACCTTC
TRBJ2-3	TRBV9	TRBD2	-	CASSVLAGARDTQYF	TGTGCCAGCAGCGTTCTAGCGGGGGCCAGGGATACGCAGTATTTT
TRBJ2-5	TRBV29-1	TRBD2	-	CSVEDPRLAGEGETQYF	TGCAGCGTTGAAGACCCCCGGCTAGCGGGGGAGGGTGAGACCCAGTACTTC
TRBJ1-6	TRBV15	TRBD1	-	CATSDRVAAPLHF	TGTGCCACCAGCGACAGGGTTGCGGCACCCCTCCACTTT
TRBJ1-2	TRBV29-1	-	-	CSAPDRANYGYTF	TGCAGCGCCCCGGACCGAGCTAACTATGGCTACACCTTC
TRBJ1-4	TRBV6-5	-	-	CASSGVFNEKLFF	TGTGCCAGCAGTGGGGTTTTTAATGAAAAACTGTTTTTT
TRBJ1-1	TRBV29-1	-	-	CSVEVMGNTEAFF	TGCAGCGTTGAAGTTATGGGCAACACTGAAGCTTTCTTT
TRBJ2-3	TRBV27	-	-	CASSLSHDGGTQYF	TGTGCCAGCAGTTTGTCCCACGATGGAGGTACGCAGTATTTT
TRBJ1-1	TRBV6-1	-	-	CASSQQPNTEAFF	TGTGCCAGCAGTCAACAGCCTAACACTGAAGCTTTCTTT
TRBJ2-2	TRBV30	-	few	CAWESYSGELFF	TGTGCCTGGGAATCTTACAGCGGGGAGCTGTTTTTT
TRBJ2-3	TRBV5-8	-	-	CASSSDATDTQYF	TGTGCCAGCAGCTCGGACGCAACAGATACGCAGTATTTT
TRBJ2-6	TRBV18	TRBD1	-	CASSPPGQGSGANVLTF	TGTGCCAGCTCACCTCCGGGACAGGGAAGTGGGGCCAACGTCCTGACTTTC
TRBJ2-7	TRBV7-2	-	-	CASSLDRSIYEQYF	TGTGCCAGCAGTCTGGACAGATCCATCTACGAGCAGTACTTC
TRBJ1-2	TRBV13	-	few	CASSGGAEANYGYTF	TGTGCCAGCAGCGGGGGGGCAGAAGCTAACTATGGCTACACCTTC
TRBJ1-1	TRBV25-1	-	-	CASSGTAQGTEAFF	TGTGCCAGCAGTGGGACCGCCCAGGGCACTGAAGCTTTCTTT
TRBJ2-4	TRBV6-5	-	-	CASSPTRVAKNIQYF	TGTGCCAGCAGTCCTACCAGGGTAGCCAAAAACATTCAGTACTTC
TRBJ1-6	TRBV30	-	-	CAWTAGRSSPLHF	TGTGCCTGGACCGCCGGCAGGAGTTCACCCCTCCACTTT
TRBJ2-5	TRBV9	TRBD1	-	CASSVGGTGGQETQYF	TGTGCCAGCAGCGTGGGAGGTACAGGGGGCCAAGAGACCCAGTACTTC
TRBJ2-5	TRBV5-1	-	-	CASSLVGSEETQYF	TGCGCCAGCAGCTTGGTAGGGTCTGAGGAGACCCAGTACTTC
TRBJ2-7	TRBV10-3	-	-	CAISNVYEQYF	TGTGCCATCAGCAATGTCTACGAGCAGTACTTC
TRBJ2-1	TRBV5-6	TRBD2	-	CASSRLAGGTYNEQFF	TGTGCCAGCAGCCGGCTTGCGGGGGGGACCTACAATGAGCAGTTCTTC
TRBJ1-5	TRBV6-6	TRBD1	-	CASSHHDREDQPQHF	TGTGCCAGCAGCCACCACGACAGGGAGGATCAGCCCCAGCATTTT
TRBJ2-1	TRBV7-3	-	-	CASSPNGLPANEQFF	TGTGCCAGCAGCCCCAACGGACTCCCCGCGAATGAGCAGTTCTTC
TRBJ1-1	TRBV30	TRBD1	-	CAWKWTGNTEAFF	TGTGCCTGGAAGTGGACAGGGAACACTGAAGCTTTCTTT
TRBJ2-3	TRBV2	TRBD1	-	CASRRDRDTQYF	TGTGCCAGCAGAAGGGACAGGGATACGCAGTATTTT
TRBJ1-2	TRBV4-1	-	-	CASSGSDYGYTF	TGCGCCTCATCAGGGTCCGACTATGGCTACACCTTC
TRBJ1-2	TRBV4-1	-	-	CASSQARDYGYTF	TGCGCCAGCAGCCAAGCACGGGATTATGGCTACACCTTC
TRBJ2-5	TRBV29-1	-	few	CSVGRGEETQYF	TGCAGCGTTGGCCGAGGAGAAGAGACCCAGTACTTC
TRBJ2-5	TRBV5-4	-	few	CASSLGRLFQETQYF	TGTGCCAGCAGCCTCGGTAGGCTTTTTCAAGAGACCCAGTACTTC
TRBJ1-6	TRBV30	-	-	CAWSRGKGPGSPLHF	TGTGCCTGGAGTCGAGGAAAAGGTCCGGGATCACCCCTCCACTTT
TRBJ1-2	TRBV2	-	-	CASKGLVYGYTF	TGTGCCAGCAAGGGGCTGGTCTATGGCTACACCTTC
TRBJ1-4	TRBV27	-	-	CASVSGESNEKLFF	TGTGCCAGCGTGTCGGGAGAGTCTAATGAAAAACTGTTTTTT
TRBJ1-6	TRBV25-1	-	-	CASSDLRQPYNSPLHF	TGTGCCAGCAGTGACTTAAGGCAACCCTATAATTCACCCCTCCACTTT
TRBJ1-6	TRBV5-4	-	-	CASSLEVLGGNSPLHF	TGTGCCAGCAGCTTGGAGGTTCTGGGGGGGAATTCACCCCTCCACTTT
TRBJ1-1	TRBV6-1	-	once	CASSFTLSTEAFF	TGTGCCAGCAGCTTCACATTAAGCACTGAAGCTTTCTTT
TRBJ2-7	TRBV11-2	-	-	CASSSLAGTYEQYF	TGTGCCAGCAGCTCCTTGGCCGGAACCTACGAGCAGTACTTC
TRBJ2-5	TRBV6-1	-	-	CASSDSLEGETQYF	TGTGCCAGCAGTGACTCTCTCGAGGGAGAGACCCAGTACTTC
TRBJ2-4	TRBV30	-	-	CAWSLGDGYIQYF	TGTGCCTGGAGTTTAGGGGATGGTTACATTCAGTACTTC
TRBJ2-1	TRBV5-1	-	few	CASSLDTEHSYNEQFF	TGCGCCAGCAGCTTGGATACAGAACACTCCTACAATGAGCAGTTCTTC
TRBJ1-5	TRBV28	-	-	CASSSRPQNQPQHF	TGTGCCAGCAGTTCAAGGCCACAAAATCAGCCCCAGCATTTT
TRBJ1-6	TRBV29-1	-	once	CSVGGGTSPLHF	TGCAGCGTTGGTGGGGGGACTTCACCCCTCCACTTT
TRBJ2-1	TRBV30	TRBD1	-	CAWGQGLGAPYNEQFF	TGTGCCTGGGGACAGGGTTTGGGTGCCCCCTACAATGAGCAGTTCTTC
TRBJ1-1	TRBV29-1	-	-	CSVDGLNTEAFF	TGCAGCGTTGACGGCCTGAACACTGAAGCTTTCTTT
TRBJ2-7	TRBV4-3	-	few	CASSQLGYEQYF	TGCGCCAGCAGCCAATTAGGCTACGAGCAGTACTTC
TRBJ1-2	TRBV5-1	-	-	CASSLVGSSHGYTF	TGCGCCAGCAGCTTGGTTGGGTCATCACATGGCTACACCTTC
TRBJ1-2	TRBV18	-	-	CASSPQMNYGYTF	TGTGCCAGCTCACCCCAGATGAACTATGGCTACACCTTC